Shown below are 27 T cell receptor beta chains from a single sample sequenced in a study of T cell responses to AZD1222 COVID-19 vaccine (dated by TCRdb to the early 2020s). Library preparation was by the immunoSEQ multiplex PCR assay. TCRdb stores this immuneACCESS table with in-frame sequences only. Part of the clones is absent; in the studies checked, under half of the shortfall reflects unresolved V genes, and no reason is known for the rest. The sample table contains around 140,000 clones; only one count was recorded for around 90% of them. The ten largest clones add up to 5% to 5.5% of the sample. In the paper's terms, the time point label means: about 28 days (+/-7) after the second vaccine dose. The label giving this sample's treatment or condition can be read as: meningococcal conjugate vaccine given as trial control. The specimen was peripheral blood, collected 28 days after the second dose of the MenACWY control vaccine. These TCRs come from an adult who received the MenACWY meningococcal vaccine as a control.

V gene TRBV21-1 combines with J gene TRBJ1-4. TRBV21-1 is classified as a pseudogene. The CDR3 has 17 amino acids. The CDR3: CASSLPKGGSANEKLFF. DNA of the CDR3: TGTGCCAGCAGCCTTCCTAAGGGGGGGTCAGCTAATGAAAAACTGTTTTTT.

The rearrangement joins TRBV6-4 to TRBJ1-1; D is uncertain. The germline gives CDR1 MRHNA, CDR2 SNTAGT. The length of the CDR3 is 14 residues. Trimming removed 0 bases from V and 1 base from J, with 6 bases in between. The CDR3 protein is CASSDSAGNTEAFF. For the CDR3, the DNA is TGTGCCAGCAGTGACTCGGCCGGGAACACTGAAGCTTTCTTT.

This rearrangement joins TRBV18 to TRBJ1-6; no definite D call. The CDR3 extends over 13 amino acids. Germline V CDR1 and CDR2: KGHSH, LQKENI. The V and J ends lost 6 bases and 7 bases respectively, with 10 bases between them. DNA for the CDR3: TGTGCCAGCTCGCCCGACCCGAATTCACCCCTCCACTTT. Translation gives CASSPDPNSPLHF.

There are a few counts of this clone. V gene TRBV2 combines with J gene TRBJ2-1; D gene unclear. Trimming took off 3 bases at V and 3 bases at J, with 9 bases between the two ends. Germline CDR1 SNHLY, CDR2 FYNNEI. The CDR3 contains 14 residues. The CDR3 here is CASSEWQIYNEQFF. CDR3 nucleotide sequence: TGTGCCAGCAGTGAGTGGCAGATCTACAATGAGCAGTTCTTC.

This clone turned up a few times. This rearrangement joins TRBV27 to TRBJ1-2; D perhaps matches TRBD1 (5 bases). Deletions cut 4 bases from V and 3 bases from J, with 12 bases between. This CDR3 is built from 14 residues. Germline CDR1 is MNHEY and CDR2 is SMNVEV (reference sequence). As DNA, the CDR3 is TGTGCCAGCAGTTCGTCCAGGGAGCACTATGGCTACACCTTC. This gives the protein CASSSSREHYGYTF.

The chain uses TRBV7-2 and TRBJ2-1, with 10 bases lining up with TRBD1. The V segment lost 5 bases and the J segment 4 bases; nucleotides outside the gene matches: 14. The CDR3 is made up of 18 amino acids. Per the germline V gene, CDR1 is SGHTA and CDR2 is FQGNSA. This CDR3 reads CASSPGQGLASRYNEQFF. The CDR3 DNA reads TGTGCCAGCAGCCCGGGACAGGGGTTGGCTAGCAGGTACAATGAGCAGTTCTTC.

The chain links TRBV28 to TRBJ2-1; 11 bases are shared with TRBD1. The CDR3 is made up of 15 amino acids. The ends lost 8 bases at V and 6 bases at J; junction bases unmatched: 9. The germline CDR1 and CDR2 sequences are MDHEN and SYDVKM. The CDR3 protein is CASYFPGQGGNEQFF. In nucleotides, the CDR3 is TGTGCCAGCTATTTCCCGGGACAGGGGGGCAATGAGCAGTTCTTC.

This sequence joins TRBV7-8 and TRBJ1-6; 7 nucleotides agree with TRBD1. V trimming: 3 bases; J trimming: 10 bases; junction bases outside the gene matches: 6. This CDR3 contains 14 residues. Germline V lookup: CDR1 SGHVS, CDR2 FQNEAQ. The chain's CDR3 is CASSFTGEDSPLHF. CDR3 nucleotides: TGTGCCAGCAGCTTCACAGGGGAAGACTCACCCCTCCACTTT. The whole variable domain, filled in from reference TRBV7-8 and TRBJ1-6, reads GAGVSQSPRYKVAKRGQDVALRCDPISGHVSLFWYQQALGQGPEFLTYFQNEAQLDKSGLPSDRFFAERPEGSVSTLKIQRTQQEDSAVYLCASSFTGEDSPLHFGNGTRLTVT.

The chain has TRBV19 and TRBJ1-2; D remains ambiguous. V gave up 4 bases and J gave up 6 bases, with 12 bases separating them. Per the germline V gene, CDR1 is LNHDA and CDR2 is SQIVND (reference sequence). The CDR3 is made up of 13 amino acids. CDR3 sequence reads: CASSTRHGDGYTF. The CDR3 bases are TGTGCCAGTAGTACCCGACACGGGGATGGCTACACCTTC.

The chain has TRBV7-2 and TRBJ2-7; 8 bases align to TRBD1. The V segment lost 3 bases and the J segment 3 bases; nucleotides outside the gene matches: 4. Germline-derived CDR1 and CDR2 are SGHTA and FQGNSA. CDR3 length equals 14 residues. CDR3 in DNA: TGTGCCAGCAGCTTGGCAGGGGGCAACTACGAGCAGTACTTC. Its translation: CASSLAGGNYEQYF.

Points on this clone: Other DNA sequences in this sample translate to the same CDR3. The J gene is TRBJ1-2, the V gene TRBV29-1; D may be TRBD1 (5 bases). The length of the CDR3 is 12 residues. Trimming took 6 bases from V and 8 from J, leaving 16 bases between them. The V gene's germline CDR1 is SQVTM and CDR2 ANQGSEA. DNA of the CDR3: TGCAGCGTGACCACAGGAGGGGAGGGCTACACCTTC. It codes for CSVTTGGEGYTF.

The chain joins TRBV7-2 to TRBJ2-1, with TRBD1 identical over 9 bases. The CDR3 runs to 18 residues. From germline, CDR1 is SGHTA and CDR2 FQGNSA. J lost 0 bases, V lost 6 bases, and 12 bases had no gene match. CDR3 DNA sequence: TGTGCCAGCAGATCTCCGGGACAGGGTCTTAGCTCCTACAATGAGCAGTTCTTC. It encodes CASRSPGQGLSSYNEQFF.

This clone showed up just a few times. At one end, the junction sequence differs from germline, possibly due to a read error. This chain connects TRBV7-2 to TRBJ2-7; 8 nucleotides agree with TRBD2. This CDR3 is built from 15 residues. Germline V gives CDR1 SGHTA, CDR2 FQGNSA. The CDR3 here is CASRLDPSGSHEQYF. CDR3 in DNA: TGTGCCAGCAGATTAGACCCCAGCGGGAGCCACGAGCAGTACTTC.

This rearrangement joins TRBV19 to TRBJ1-5; D is uncertain. Germline V CDR1 and CDR2: LNHDA, SQIVND (reference sequence). V gave up 5 bases and J gave up 10 bases, with 18 bases separating them. CDR3 size: 14 residues. The CDR3 nucleotides are TGTGCCAGTAGTCCGGCGGCCACAATCAGCCCCCAGCATTTT. Encoded protein: CASSPAATISPQHF. The full variable domain, with the rest looked up from reference TRBV19 and TRBJ1-5, is DGGITQSPKYLFRKEGQNVTLSCEQNLNHDAMYWYRQDPGQGLRLIYYSQIVNDFQKGDIAEGYSVSREKKESFPLTVTSAQKNPTAFYLCASSPAATISPQHFGDGTRLSIL.

The chain carries TRBV28 and TRBJ2-1; either TRBD1 or TRBD2 may supply D (8 bases each). V lost 3 bases to trimming and J lost 6 bases, with 18 bases between them. Germline V gene data show CDR1 as MDHEN and CDR2 as SYDVKM. This CDR3 has 16 amino acids. In DNA form, the CDR3 reads TGTGCCAGCAGTTTTAGCGGGACAGGCCGAGGCAATGAGCAGTTCTTC. This translates into CASSFSGTGRGNEQFF.

The DNA for the CDR3 is TGTGCCAGCAGCTTGGGGGGACAGGGAATCGAGCAGTACTTC. Protein: CASSLGGQGIEQYF. The rearrangement joins TRBV5-5 to TRBJ2-7; 9 bases match TRBD1. The CDR3 contains 14 residues. V was pared by 0 bases and J by 6 bases, with 4 bases of the junction left unmatched. From germline, CDR1 is SGHKS and CDR2 YYEKEE (reference sequence).

The V and J genes are TRBV19 and TRBJ1-2, with unresolved D. CDR3 size: 15 residues. The germline V and J ends were trimmed by 9 bases and 6 bases, with 23 bases remaining between them. The V gene's germline CDR1 is LNHDA and CDR2 SQIVND (reference sequence). This CDR3 reads CASNASGRTWNGYTF. CDR3 DNA: TGTGCCAGCAATGCATCCGGGCGGACCTGGAATGGCTACACCTTC.

This clone was found once. At one end the junction does not follow the germline gene, possibly because of a read error. CDR3 nucleotides: TGCGCCAGCAGGTTGGGAGCTCGTGGCCAGGACACCGGGGAGCTGTTTTTT. It codes for CASRLGARGQDTGELFF. The rearrangement links TRBV5-1 to TRBJ2-2; a weak D match, TRBD2 (5 bases). Germline V gene lookup returns CDR1 SGHRS and CDR2 YFSETQ. The CDR3 spans 17 residues.

The count of this clone is one. The chain uses TRBV6-1 and TRBJ1-2, with D hard to call. The length of the CDR3 is 16 residues. Trimming left V 3 bases short and J 1 base short, with 15 bases between. Germline CDR1 MNHNS, CDR2 SASEGT. In DNA, the CDR3 is TGTGCCAGCAGTGAGCGGGCCGCTATCTTTAACTATGGCTACACCTTC. Protein sequence: CASSERAAIFNYGYTF.

The V gene is TRBV20-1, the J gene TRBJ2-1; a weak D match, TRBD2 (5 bases). This CDR3 comprises 11 residues. V shed 1 base and J shed 7 bases, with 5 bases lying between them. Germline loops: CDR1 DFQATT, CDR2 SNEGSKA (reference sequence). The CDR3 nucleotides read TGCAGTGCTAGAGGGGAGAATGAGCAGTTCTTC. As protein: CSARGENEQFF.

This rearrangement joins TRBV7-6 to TRBJ2-3, with TRBD1 matching over 7 bases. Germline CDR1 SGHVS, CDR2 FNYEAQ. V lost 5 bases and J lost 6; bases outside the gene matches: 11. The CDR3 loop spans 15 amino acids. The CDR3 here is CASSPWTGGEDTQYF. The DNA for the CDR3 is TGTGCCAGCAGCCCTTGGACAGGTGGGGAGGATACGCAGTATTTT.

This clone was counted once. The rearrangement joins TRBV6-5 to TRBJ1-5; D may be TRBD1 (6 bases). CDR3 length: 15 amino acids. Per germline, CDR1 MNHEY and CDR2 SVGAGI. The V and J ends lost 2 bases and 2 bases respectively, with 10 bases between them. CDR3 protein: CASSYQGPGNQPQHF. The CDR3 DNA is TGTGCCAGCAGTTACCAGGGGCCCGGCAATCAGCCCCAGCATTTT.

The rearrangement joins TRBV6-5 to TRBJ1-2; tentative D call: TRBD1 (5 bases). Per germline, CDR1 MNHEY and CDR2 SVGAGI. V was clipped by 3 bases and J by 2 bases, with 7 bases between them. This CDR3 has 13 residues. CDR3 DNA: TGTGCCAGCAGTTATGGGGGAAACTATGGCTACACCTTC. This translates into CASSYGGNYGYTF.

This rearrangement joins TRBV7-9 to TRBJ1-5; D possibly corresponds to TRBD1 (6 bases). Trimming took off 4 bases at V and 0 bases at J, with 7 bases between the two ends. This CDR3 comprises 14 residues. CDR1 and CDR2 (germline): SEHNR, FQNEAQ (reference sequence). CDR3 in amino acids: CASSSRGSNQPQHF. CDR3 in DNA: TGTGCCAGCAGCTCCAGGGGTAGCAATCAGCCCCAGCATTTT.

V is TRBV5-1 and J is TRBJ2-7, with 9 nucleotides matching TRBD1. V dropped 7 bases and J dropped 5; count of bases not matched to a gene: 7. Germline loops: CDR1 SGHRS, CDR2 YFSETQ. This CDR3 region has 13 residues. CDR3 loop: CASFPGQGDEQYF. The CDR3, as DNA: TGCGCCAGCTTTCCGGGACAGGGCGACGAGCAGTACTTC.

V is TRBV11-3 and J is TRBJ1-1, with no clear D. Trimming took off 1 base at V and 3 bases at J, with 21 bases between the two ends. The CDR3 spans 18 residues. CDR1 and CDR2 (germline): SGHNT, YENEEA. CDR3 nucleotide sequence: TGTGCCAGCAGCTTAGTTGGAGATTGGGGTCGACGGGACACTGAAGCTTTCTTT. Translated: CASSLVGDWGRRDTEAFF.

This clone was seen just once. V and J are TRBV7-2 and TRBJ1-5, with a possible D match to TRBD1 (5 bases). This CDR3 is built from 13 residues. From germline, CDR1 is SGHTA and CDR2 FQGNSA. V shed 4 bases and J shed 4 bases, with 8 bases lying between them. This chain's CDR3 is CASSSTVNQPQHF. CDR3 nucleotides: TGTGCCAGCAGCTCGACAGTAAATCAGCCCCAGCATTTT. Looking up the rest from reference TRBV7-2 and TRBJ1-5 gives the full variable domain: GAGVSQSPSNKVTEKGKDVELRCDPISGHTALYWYRQSLGQGLEFLIYFQGNSAPDKSGLPSDRFSAERTGGSVSTLTIQRTQQEDSAVYLCASSSTVNQPQHFGDGTRLSIL.